This T cell receptor (beta chain) appears in the sequencing data of a study of cytomegalovirus exposure and HLA in healthy donors. Findings and limits, study-wide: Later on, an analysis showed TCR association rates differing by HLA locus, with DRB1 the most and HLA-C the fewest. TCR beta V segments were, for the most part, productive about 87% or about 30% of the time in an earlier analysis. V- and J-gene trimming of TCR beta was linked (in a later analysis) to a missense DCLRE1C variant.

Both 60 Vbeta primers and 13 Jbeta primers went into the PCR. Data came from immunoSEQ multiplex PCR; TCRdb stores just in-frame clones and leaves some out. Among fewer than 200,000 clones listed, about four fifths were seen once. To note about this clone: The antigen is unknown.

Sequences were obtained from PBMCs. The TCR sequence derives from a woman aged 50 to 60 in good health and CMV-seronegative.

The CDR3 coding sequence is TGCGCCAGCAGCCAGATAGCGGAGATGAACACCGGGGAGCTGTTTTTT. This sequence encodes CASSQIAEMNTGELFF. V and J are TRBV4-3 and TRBJ2-2; maybe TRBD2 (6 bases). CDR3 length equals 16 residues. V was trimmed by 3 bases and J by 1 base, leaving 12 bases between them. Germline V lookup: CDR1 LGHNA, CDR2 YSLEER.